Each of the 3 T cell receptor beta chains below was sequenced from the same sample in a study of vaccination and CD4 T cells after COVID-19. Once obtained from cultured CD4+ T cells, the DNA was sequenced using the Oncomine TCR Beta short-read assay. A single record per CDR3 protein comes from TCRdb applying MiXCR to the PCR reads. Found here are 9,500 to 13,000 distinct CDR3 sequences, less than 75% of them singletons; the top ten hold over 15%. These receptors lack a known antigen. Treatment reported: approximately 11-day PBMC culture with coronavirus spike peptide pools or control peptides (ViraFEST assay). What was sequenced was CD4+ T cells from blood, cultured in vitro. These receptors were taken from a human donor who had recovered from COVID-19.

This chain connects TRBV20-1 to TRBJ1-1, with D tentatively TRBD1 (5 bases). The germline CDR1 and CDR2 sequences are DFQATT and SNEGSKA (reference sequence). Trimming took 5 bases from V and 6 from J, leaving 16 bases between them. The CDR3 covers 13 residues. Here the CDR3 DNA reads TGCAGTGCTGTGGACATTTCGGGAGCTGAAGCTTTCTTT. Its translation is CSAVDISGAEAFF.

This sequence joins TRBV12-3 or TRBV12-4 and TRBJ1-1, with D possibly being TRBD1 (6 bases). The CDR3 has 14 amino acids. Trimming shortened V by 6 bases and J by 3 bases, and 14 bases separated the two germline ends. The CDR3 loop is CASSRTGPDTEAFF. The CDR3 DNA is TGTGCCAGCAGCCGAACAGGGCCTGACACTGAAGCTTTCTTT.

As regards this clonotype: A much larger clone is a single base away; this may be a read error. This chain connects TRBV28 to TRBJ1-2; no clear D. The germline V gene encodes CDR1 MDHEN and CDR2 SYDVKM. This CDR3 comprises 11 residues. The CDR3 is CATYINYSYTF. The CDR3 nucleotides read TGTGCCACCTACATTAACTATAGCTACACCTTC.